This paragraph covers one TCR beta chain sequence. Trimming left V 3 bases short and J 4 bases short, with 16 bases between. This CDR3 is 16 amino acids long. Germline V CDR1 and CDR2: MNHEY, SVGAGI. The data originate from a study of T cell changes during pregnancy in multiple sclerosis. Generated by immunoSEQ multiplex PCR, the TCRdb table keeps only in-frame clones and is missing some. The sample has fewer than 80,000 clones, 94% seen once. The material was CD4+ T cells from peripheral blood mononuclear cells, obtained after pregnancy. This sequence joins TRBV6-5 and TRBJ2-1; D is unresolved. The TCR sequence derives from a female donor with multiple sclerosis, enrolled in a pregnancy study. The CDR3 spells CASSYKPPVLYNEQFF. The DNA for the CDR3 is TGTGCCAGCAGTTATAAACCCCCCGTACTTTACAATGAGCAGTTCTTC.